This T cell receptor (beta chain) was recorded in a study of T cells in Graves' hyperthyroidism and ophthalmopathy. The study, taken as a whole, reports: Model-based prediction identified ophthalmopathy a median about 6.8 months prior to its onset. Most expanded thyroid clonotypes above 0.001 also appeared in blood.

This clonotype appeared a single time. Antigen specificity is unknown. TCR beta CDR3 sequences were amplified from RNA transcripts. TCR CDR3 underwent first-round RT-PCR with the HTBI primer set. One entry per CDR3 protein results from TCRdb running MiXCR on the multiplex PCR reads. The sample yields hundreds of thousands of distinct CDR3 sequences, about 35% seen once. This clonotype was obtained from a woman between 40 and 55 years old with Graves' hyperthyroidism. What was sequenced was blood.

CDR3 nucleotide sequence: TGTGCCTGGAGTGTCGGGCCTTCCGAGCCCCAGCATTTT. Its protein is CAWSVGPSEPQHF. The V gene is TRBV30, the J gene TRBJ1-5, with D unclear. Germline CDR1 reads GTSNPN; CDR2 reads SVGIG (reference sequence). Deletions cut 0 bases from V and 8 bases from J, with 11 bases between. The CDR3 spans 13 residues.